The 21 T cell receptor beta chains in this list originate from one sample, sequenced in a study of blood T cell repertoires in COVID-19. Assay used: immunoSEQ multiplex PCR; TCRdb lists only in-frame clones, some missing. The sample includes about 280,000 clones, approximately 86% of them seen just once. Source material: peripheral blood. The source is a woman in her twenties or thirties who had recovered from COVID-19.

The chain has TRBV5-6 and TRBJ1-2; D unclear. CDR3 size: 16 residues. CDR1 and CDR2 (germline): SGHDT, YYEEEE. V lost 2 bases and J lost 1, with 15 bases in between. This CDR3 is CASSLVRNSINYGYTF. CDR3 sequence (DNA): TGTGCCAGCAGCTTAGTCCGAAACAGTATTAACTATGGCTACACCTTC. The full variable domain, rest sourced from reference TRBV5-6 and TRBJ1-2, is DAGVTQSPTHLIKTRGQQVTLRCSPKSGHDTVSWYQQALGQGPQFIFQYYEEEERQRGNFPDRFSGHQFPNYSSELNVNALLLGDSALYLCASSLVRNSINYGYTFGSGTRLTVV.

This chain uses TRBV27 with TRBJ2-5; TRBD1 is a possible D gene (6 bases). The CDR3 contains 13 residues. Germline loops: CDR1 MNHEY, CDR2 SMNVEV (reference sequence). Trimming took off 5 bases at V and 2 bases at J, with 9 bases between the two ends. The CDR3 nucleotides read TGTGCCAGCAGTGACAGGCTGCAAGAGACCCAGTACTTC. Its translation: CASSDRLQETQYF.

The V and J genes are TRBV4-2 and TRBJ1-1; the match to TRBD1 covers 8 bases. Per germline, CDR1 LGHNA and CDR2 YNFKEQ. Germline trimming cut 4 bases from V and 6 bases from J; bases unmatched to any gene: 7. This CDR3 has 14 amino acids. The CDR3 reads CASSRGTGGAEAFF. CDR3 DNA: TGTGCCAGCAGCCGTGGGACAGGAGGGGCTGAAGCTTTCTTT.

The rearrangement links TRBV2 to TRBJ2-5; tentatively, D is TRBD2 (5 bases). The CDR3 sequence is 14 residues long. V lost 1 base, J lost 4 bases, and 10 bases lay in between. Germline V gene lookup returns CDR1 SNHLY and CDR2 FYNNEI. The CDR3 region has the DNA TGTGCCAGCAGTGAAGGGCCGGCGGGAGAGACCCAGTACTTC. Its protein product is CASSEGPAGETQYF. Together with reference TRBV2 and TRBJ2-5, the CDR3 gives the full variable domain: EPEVTQTPSHQVTQMGQEVILRCVPISNHLYFYWYRQILGQKVEFLVSFYNNEISEKSEIFDDQFSVERPDGSNFTLKIRSTKLEDSAMYFCASSEGPAGETQYFGPGTRLLVL.

The CDR3 DNA follows: TGCGCCAGACCCGGGAGGAAGTACGAGCAGTACTTC. Encoded protein: CARPGRKYEQYF. This chain uses TRBV10-1 with TRBJ2-7; 7 bases agree with TRBD2. The CDR3 is 12 amino acids. CDR1 and CDR2 from the germline V gene are WNHNN and SYGVQD (reference sequence). The ends lost 9 bases at V and 4 bases at J; junction bases unmatched: 6.

The chain combines TRBV7-6 with TRBJ2-3; D is possibly TRBD2 (5 bases). The V and J ends lost 5 bases and 1 base respectively, with 19 bases between them. This CDR3 is 17 amino acids long. Germline-derived CDR1 and CDR2 are SGHVS and FNYEAQ. The CDR3 region has the DNA TGTGCCAGCAGCGTTCCAACGCGAGGGTCTGGCACAGATACGCAGTATTTT. It encodes CASSVPTRGSGTDTQYF.

The V and J genes are TRBV7-2 and TRBJ2-7; 11 bases map to TRBD2. The CDR3 loop spans 16 amino acids. Germline V gene lookup returns CDR1 SGHTA and CDR2 FQGNSA. The V gene end was trimmed by 2 bases and the J gene end by 7 bases; junction bases not matched to a gene: 10. This chain's CDR3 is CASSLYTTSGEIEQYF. CDR3 coding DNA: TGTGCCAGCAGCTTATACACGACTAGCGGGGAGATAGAGCAGTACTTC.

This rearrangement joins TRBV28 to TRBJ1-2; 7 bases align to TRBD1. Germline V lookup: CDR1 MDHEN, CDR2 SYDVKM. V was clipped by 4 bases and J by 4 bases; unmatched bases: 6. The CDR3 is 14 amino acids. The CDR3 here is CASSSGTVSYGYTF. For the CDR3, the DNA is TGTGCCAGCAGTTCTGGGACAGTATCCTATGGCTACACCTTC.

The J gene is TRBJ1-2, the V gene TRBV2; the match to TRBD1 covers 8 bases. Germline V lookup: CDR1 SNHLY, CDR2 FYNNEI. With V trimmed by 11 bases and J by 4 bases, 9 bases remained unmatched. This CDR3 is 13 amino acids long. The CDR3: CAGAGQGGYGYTF. CDR3 bases: TGTGCCGGCGCAGGACAGGGAGGCTATGGCTACACCTTC. Complete variable domain (other parts from reference TRBV2 and TRBJ1-2): EPEVTQTPSHQVTQMGQEVILRCVPISNHLYFYWYRQILGQKVEFLVSFYNNEISEKSEIFDDQFSVERPDGSNFTLKIRSTKLEDSAMYFCAGAGQGGYGYTFGSGTRLTVV.

The chain recombines TRBV5-6 with TRBJ2-3, with 7 positions matching TRBD1. The V segment lost 7 bases and the J segment 0 bases; nucleotides outside the gene matches: 11. CDR1 SGHDT and CDR2 YYEEEE come from the germline V gene. The CDR3 covers 16 residues. The CDR3 DNA is TGTGCCAGCCGCCCCCGGACAGGAACTAGCACAGATACGCAGTATTTT. It specifies CASRPRTGTSTDTQYF.

The chain carries TRBV19 and TRBJ2-2, with 8 positions matching TRBD1. CDR3 length equals 14 residues. V lost 6 bases, J lost 6 bases, and 6 bases stayed unmatched. The germline V gene encodes CDR1 LNHDA and CDR2 SQIVND (reference sequence). CDR3 sequence reads: CASRNRGEAGELFF. CDR3 coding DNA: TGTGCCAGTAGGAACAGGGGGGAAGCCGGGGAGCTGTTTTTT.

The chain joins TRBV24-1 to TRBJ1-6; D remains unclear. This CDR3 is 15 amino acids long. Per germline, CDR1 KGHDR and CDR2 SFDVKD. V was shortened by 10 bases and J by 8 bases, with 20 bases between the two germline ends. The CDR3 spells CATTERRARYSPLHF. CDR3 DNA sequence: TGTGCCACGACTGAGCGGAGGGCTAGGTATTCACCCCTCCACTTT.

In regard to this clone: Germline and junction disagree at one end, which may indicate a read error. CDR3 residues: CASSLDAGSYNEQFF. The CDR3 DNA is TGTGCTAGCAGCTTAGATGCAGGTTCCTACAATGAGCAGTTCTTC. This chain joins TRBV7-7 and TRBJ2-1; D unresolved. The CDR3 loop spans 15 amino acids. Germline-derived CDR1 and CDR2 are SSHAT and FNYEAQ (reference sequence).

As concerns this clone: The identical CDR3 is also encoded by other nucleotide sequences in the sample. The rearrangement joins TRBV5-1 to TRBJ2-7; 8 positions agree with TRBD1. This CDR3 is built from 15 residues. J gave up 1 base and V 0 bases, and 3 bases lay outside the gene matches. From germline, CDR1 is SGHRS and CDR2 YFSETQ. The CDR3 DNA sequence: TGCGCCAGCAGCTTGGGAGGGACAGGATCCTACGAGCAGTACTTC. This sequence encodes CASSLGGTGSYEQYF.

This chain uses TRBV6-5 with TRBJ1-1, with D possibly being TRBD1 (5 bases). Trimming pared 6 bases from V and 5 bases from J, leaving 13 bases between. The CDR3 consists of 13 residues. Germline V lookup: CDR1 MNHEY, CDR2 SVGAGI. The CDR3: CASSREAGTEAFF. DNA of the CDR3: TGTGCCAGCAGCCGCGAGGCAGGGACTGAAGCTTTCTTT.

The chain recombines TRBV20-1 with TRBJ1-6; D possibly corresponds to TRBD1 (6 bases). Germline V gives CDR1 DFQATT, CDR2 SNEGSKA (reference sequence). V gave up 3 bases and J gave up 7 bases, with 13 bases separating them. The CDR3 spans 14 residues. In DNA form, the CDR3 reads TGCAGTGCTAGTCCGGGACAAAAAAATTCACCCCTCCACTTT. Protein sequence: CSASPGQKNSPLHF.

This rearrangement joins TRBV7-2 to TRBJ2-2; D may be TRBD1 (8 bases). The germline V gene encodes CDR1 SGHTA and CDR2 FQGNSA. The CDR3 runs 16 residues. V was cut by 5 bases and J by 1 base, with 14 bases left in between. The chain's CDR3 is CASSQGASGNTGELFF. The CDR3 DNA follows: TGTGCCAGCAGCCAGGGGGCTAGCGGGAACACCGGGGAGCTGTTTTTT.

This rearrangement joins TRBV4-1 to TRBJ2-3; 7 positions agree with TRBD1. V shed 0 bases, J shed 3 bases, and the junction held 3 bases outside the gene matches. Per germline, CDR1 MGHRA and CDR2 YSYEKL. The CDR3 covers 15 residues. CDR3 in DNA: TGCGCCAGCAGCCAAGACGGACAGGTAACAGATACGCAGTATTTT. Translating it yields CASSQDGQVTDTQYF.

Here the CDR3 DNA reads TGTGCCAGCAGCCGCCAGGGGGCTGATAATCAGCCCCAGCATTTT. Its protein is CASSRQGADNQPQHF. The J gene is TRBJ1-5, the V gene TRBV5-6; 8 nucleotides align to TRBD1. Germline V gene lookup returns CDR1 SGHDT and CDR2 YYEEEE. CDR3 length equals 15 residues. The J segment lost 4 bases and the V segment lost 4 bases, leaving 7 bases of the junction unmatched. Supplemented by reference TRBV5-6 and TRBJ1-5, the full variable domain reads DAGVTQSPTHLIKTRGQQVTLRCSPKSGHDTVSWYQQALGQGPQFIFQYYEEEERQRGNFPDRFSGHQFPNYSSELNVNALLLGDSALYLCASSRQGADNQPQHFGDGTRLSIL.

The gene calls are TRBV28 and TRBJ1-2, with D maybe TRBD1 (6 bases). The CDR3 spans 12 residues. Germline CDR1 and CDR2: MDHEN and SYDVKM. V was cut by 7 bases and J by 6 bases, with 12 bases left in between. The CDR3 loop reads CASTTGTDGYTF. CDR3 DNA sequence: TGTGCCAGCACCACAGGGACGGATGGCTACACCTTC.

CDR3 residues: CASSINPPRGRYNEQFF. The CDR3, as DNA: TGTGCCAGTAGTATCAATCCCCCCAGGGGGAGGTACAATGAGCAGTTCTTC. This chain connects TRBV19 to TRBJ2-1; maybe TRBD1 (7 bases). CDR3 length: 17 residues. CDR1 and CDR2 from the germline V gene are LNHDA and SQIVND (reference sequence). Trimming removed 3 bases at V and 4 bases at J, with 19 bases between. The full variable domain, with the rest looked up from reference TRBV19 and TRBJ2-1, is DGGITQSPKYLFRKEGQNVTLSCEQNLNHDAMYWYRQDPGQGLRLIYYSQIVNDFQKGDIAEGYSVSREKKESFPLTVTSAQKNPTAFYLCASSINPPRGRYNEQFFGPGTRLTVL.